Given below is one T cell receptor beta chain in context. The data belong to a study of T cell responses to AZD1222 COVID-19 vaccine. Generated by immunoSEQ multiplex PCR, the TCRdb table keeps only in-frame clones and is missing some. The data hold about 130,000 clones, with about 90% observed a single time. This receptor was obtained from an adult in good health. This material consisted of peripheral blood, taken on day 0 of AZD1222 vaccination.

CDR3 coding DNA: TGTGCCTGGAGGAGCCGCCCCGGGACAGGGATATCCTCTAACTATGGCTACACCTTC. This translates into CAWRSRPGTGISSNYGYTF. The chain uses TRBV30 and TRBJ1-2; 9 bases agree with TRBD1. This CDR3 is 19 amino acids long. The ends lost 3 bases at V and 0 bases at J; junction bases unmatched: 17. Germline V CDR1 and CDR2: GTSNPN, SVGIG (reference sequence). Full variable domain (outside the CDR3, taken from reference TRBV30 and TRBJ1-2): SQTIHQWPATLVQPVGSPLSLECTVEGTSNPNLYWYRQAAGRGLQLLFYSVGIGQISSEVPQNLSASRPQDRQFILSSKKLLLSDSGFYLCAWRSRPGTGISSNYGYTFGSGTRLTVV.